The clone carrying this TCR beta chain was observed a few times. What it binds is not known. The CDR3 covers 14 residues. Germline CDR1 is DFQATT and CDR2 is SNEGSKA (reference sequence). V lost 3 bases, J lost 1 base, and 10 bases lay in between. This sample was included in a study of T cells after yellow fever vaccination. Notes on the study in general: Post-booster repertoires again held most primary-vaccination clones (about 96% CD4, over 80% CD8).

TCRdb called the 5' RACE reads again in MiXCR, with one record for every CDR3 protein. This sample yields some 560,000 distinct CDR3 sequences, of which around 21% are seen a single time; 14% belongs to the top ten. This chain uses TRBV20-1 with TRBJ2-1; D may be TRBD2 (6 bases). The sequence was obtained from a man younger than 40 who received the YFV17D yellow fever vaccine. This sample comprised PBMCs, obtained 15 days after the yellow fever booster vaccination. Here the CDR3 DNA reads TGCAGTGCTAGTGGGGACTTTTCCTACAATGAGCAGTTCTTC. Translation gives CSASGDFSYNEQFF.